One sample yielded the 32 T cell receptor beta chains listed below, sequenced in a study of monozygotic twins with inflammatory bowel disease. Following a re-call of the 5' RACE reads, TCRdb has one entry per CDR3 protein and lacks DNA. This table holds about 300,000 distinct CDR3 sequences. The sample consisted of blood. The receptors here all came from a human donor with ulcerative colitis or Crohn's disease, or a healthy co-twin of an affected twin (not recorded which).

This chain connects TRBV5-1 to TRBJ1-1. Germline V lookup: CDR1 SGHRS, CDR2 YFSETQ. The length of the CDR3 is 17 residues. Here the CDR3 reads CASSWDRDSSTYTEAFF.

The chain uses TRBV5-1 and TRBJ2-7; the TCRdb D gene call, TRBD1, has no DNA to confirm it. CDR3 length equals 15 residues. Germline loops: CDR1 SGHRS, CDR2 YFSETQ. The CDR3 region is CASSHTGTGFYEQYF.

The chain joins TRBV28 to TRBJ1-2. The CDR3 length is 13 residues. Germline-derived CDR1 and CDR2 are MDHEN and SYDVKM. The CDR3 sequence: CASSLPGGYGYTF.

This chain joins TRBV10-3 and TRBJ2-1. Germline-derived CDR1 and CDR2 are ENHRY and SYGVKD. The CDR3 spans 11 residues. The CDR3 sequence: CAISEGYEQFF.

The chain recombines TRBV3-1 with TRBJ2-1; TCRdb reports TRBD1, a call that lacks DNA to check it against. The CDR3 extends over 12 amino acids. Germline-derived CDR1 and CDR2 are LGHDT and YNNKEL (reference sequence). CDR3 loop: CASSATGSEQFF.

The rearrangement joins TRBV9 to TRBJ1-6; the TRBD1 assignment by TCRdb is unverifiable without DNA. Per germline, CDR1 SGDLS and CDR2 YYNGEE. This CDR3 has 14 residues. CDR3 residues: CASRGGTAASPLHF.

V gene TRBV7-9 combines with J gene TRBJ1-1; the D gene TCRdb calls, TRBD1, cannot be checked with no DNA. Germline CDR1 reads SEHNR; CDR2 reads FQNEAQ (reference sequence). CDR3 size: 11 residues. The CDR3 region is CASSRQGEAFF.

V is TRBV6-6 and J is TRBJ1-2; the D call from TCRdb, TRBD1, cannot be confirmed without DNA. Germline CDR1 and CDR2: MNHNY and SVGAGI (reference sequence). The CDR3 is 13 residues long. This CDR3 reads CASTRTGIDGYTF.

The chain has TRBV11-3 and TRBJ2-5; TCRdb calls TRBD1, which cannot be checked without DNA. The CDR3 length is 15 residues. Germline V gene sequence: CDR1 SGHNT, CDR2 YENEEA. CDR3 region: CASSLEGGREQTQYF.

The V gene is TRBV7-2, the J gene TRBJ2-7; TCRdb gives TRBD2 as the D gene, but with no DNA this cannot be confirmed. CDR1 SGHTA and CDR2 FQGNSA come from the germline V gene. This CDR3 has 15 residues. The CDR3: CASSKTSGVNYEQYF.

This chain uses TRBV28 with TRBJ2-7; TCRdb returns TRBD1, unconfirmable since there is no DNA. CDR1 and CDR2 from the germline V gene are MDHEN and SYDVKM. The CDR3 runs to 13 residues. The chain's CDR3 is CASSPGQHYEQYF.

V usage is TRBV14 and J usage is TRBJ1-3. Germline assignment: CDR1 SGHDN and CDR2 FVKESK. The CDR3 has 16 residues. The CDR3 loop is CASSQDYSNSGNTIYF.

The CDR3 reads CASSILQGNNEQFF. The chain joins TRBV28 to TRBJ2-1; there is no DNA to check the TCRdb D call of TRBD1. Germline lookup yields CDR1 MDHEN and CDR2 SYDVKM. The CDR3 length is 14 residues.

The CDR3 region is CASSLDLYEQYF. The chain carries TRBV5-1 and TRBJ2-7. The CDR3 loop spans 12 amino acids. Germline loops: CDR1 SGHRS, CDR2 YFSETQ.

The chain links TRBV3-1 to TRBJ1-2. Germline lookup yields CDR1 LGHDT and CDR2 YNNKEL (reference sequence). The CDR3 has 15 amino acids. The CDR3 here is CASSQEAGLTPGYTF. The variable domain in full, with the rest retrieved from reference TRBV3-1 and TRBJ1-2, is DTAVSQTPKYLVTQMGNDKSIKCEQNLGHDTMYWYKQDSKKFLKIMFSYNNKELIINETVPNRFSPKSPDKAHLNLHINSLELGDSAVYFCASSQEAGLTPGYTFGSGTRLTVV.

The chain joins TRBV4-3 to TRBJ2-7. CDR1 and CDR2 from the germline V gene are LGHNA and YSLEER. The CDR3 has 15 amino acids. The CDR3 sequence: CASSQDVSISYEQYF.

CDR3 in amino acids: CASSLVPGGNQPQHF. This rearrangement joins TRBV7-6 to TRBJ1-5; TCRdb names TRBD1, which stays unverified in the absence of DNA. Germline V lookup: CDR1 SGHVS, CDR2 FNYEAQ. This CDR3 contains 15 residues.

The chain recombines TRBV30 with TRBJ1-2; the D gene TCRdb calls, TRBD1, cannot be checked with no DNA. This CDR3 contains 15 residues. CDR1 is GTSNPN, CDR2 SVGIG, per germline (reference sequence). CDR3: CAWSVEGATPYGYTF.

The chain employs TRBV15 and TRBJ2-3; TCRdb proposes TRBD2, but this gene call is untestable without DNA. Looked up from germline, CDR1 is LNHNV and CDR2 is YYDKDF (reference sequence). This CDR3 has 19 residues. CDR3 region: CATSRDRGRIVLGTDTQYF. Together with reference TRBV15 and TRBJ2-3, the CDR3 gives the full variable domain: DAMVIQNPRYQVTQFGKPVTLSCSQTLNHNVMYWYQQKSSQAPKLLFHYYDKDFNNEADTPDNFQSRRPNTSFCFLDIRSPGLGDTAMYLCATSRDRGRIVLGTDTQYFGPGTRLTVL.

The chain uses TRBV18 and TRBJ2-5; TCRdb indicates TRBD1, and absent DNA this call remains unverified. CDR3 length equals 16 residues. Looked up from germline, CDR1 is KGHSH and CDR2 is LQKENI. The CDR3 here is CASSPLDRANQETQYF.

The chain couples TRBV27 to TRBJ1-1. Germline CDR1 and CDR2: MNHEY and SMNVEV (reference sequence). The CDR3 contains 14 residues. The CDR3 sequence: CASSFTVRGTEASF.

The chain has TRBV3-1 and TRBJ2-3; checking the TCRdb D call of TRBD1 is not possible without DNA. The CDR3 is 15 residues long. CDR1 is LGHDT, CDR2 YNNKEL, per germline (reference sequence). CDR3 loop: CASRGWDRGTDTQYF.

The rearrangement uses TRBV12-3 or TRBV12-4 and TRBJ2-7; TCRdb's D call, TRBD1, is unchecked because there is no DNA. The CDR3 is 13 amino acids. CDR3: CASRYRVENEQYF.

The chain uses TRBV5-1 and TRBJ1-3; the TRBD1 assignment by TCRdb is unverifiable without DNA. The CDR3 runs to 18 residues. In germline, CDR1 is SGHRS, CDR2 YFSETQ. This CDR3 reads CASSLDTPGFPSGNTIYF.

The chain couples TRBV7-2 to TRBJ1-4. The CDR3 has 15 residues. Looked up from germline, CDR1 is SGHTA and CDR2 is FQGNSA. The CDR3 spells CASSPTAGINEKLFF.

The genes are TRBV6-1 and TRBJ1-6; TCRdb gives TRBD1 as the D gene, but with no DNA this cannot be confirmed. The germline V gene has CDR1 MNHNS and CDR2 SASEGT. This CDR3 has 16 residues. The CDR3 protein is CASSDRTGAGGSPLHF.

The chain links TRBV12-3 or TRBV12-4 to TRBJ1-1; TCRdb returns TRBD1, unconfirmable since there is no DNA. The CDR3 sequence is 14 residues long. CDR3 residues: CASIFTSRDTEAFF.

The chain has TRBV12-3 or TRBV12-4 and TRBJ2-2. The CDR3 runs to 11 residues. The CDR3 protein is CASSARGELFF.

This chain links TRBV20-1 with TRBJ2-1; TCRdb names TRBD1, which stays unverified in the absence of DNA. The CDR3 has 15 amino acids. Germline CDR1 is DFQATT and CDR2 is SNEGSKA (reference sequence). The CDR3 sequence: CSATRTGGYDNEQFF.

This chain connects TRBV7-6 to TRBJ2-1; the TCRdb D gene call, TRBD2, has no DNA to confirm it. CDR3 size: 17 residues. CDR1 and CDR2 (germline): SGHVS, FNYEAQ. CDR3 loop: CASSSRRLAGSYNEQFF.

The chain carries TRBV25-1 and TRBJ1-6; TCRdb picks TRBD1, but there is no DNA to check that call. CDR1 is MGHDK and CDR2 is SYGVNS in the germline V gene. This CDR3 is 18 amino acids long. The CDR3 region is CASSPTRPGIGGYSPLHF.

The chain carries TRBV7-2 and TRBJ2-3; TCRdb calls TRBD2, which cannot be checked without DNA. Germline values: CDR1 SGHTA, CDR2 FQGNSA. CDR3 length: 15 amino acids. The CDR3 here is CASSSGLERAGTQYF.